This TCR beta chain was documented in a study of T cells in Graves' hyperthyroidism and ophthalmopathy. TCR beta CDR3 region amplification was performed from RNA transcripts. A first-round RT-PCR of the TCR CDR3 used the HTBI primer set. TCRdb fed the multiplex PCR reads into MiXCR, producing one record per CDR3 protein. The sample includes more than 150,000 distinct CDR3 sequences, about a sixth of them seen just once. Looked up from germline, CDR1 is SGDLS and CDR2 is YYNGEE. With 0 bases clipped from V and 7 bases from J, the junction kept 6 bases outside the gene matches. This CDR3 region has 14 residues. This clonotype has at least ten counts. Fresh peripheral blood, under 13 ml, was the source of the PBMCs.

The chain couples TRBV9 to TRBJ2-7, with 8 nucleotides matching TRBD1. This clonotype was sampled from a woman aged 45-59 years with Graves' hyperthyroidism. The sample taken for sequencing was blood. This CDR3 is CASSVAGTGREQYF. The DNA for the CDR3 is TGTGCCAGCAGCGTAGCCGGGACAGGCCGGGAGCAGTACTTC.